The 3 T cell receptor beta chains below were found in one sample sequenced in a study of blood T cell repertoires in COVID-19. The repertoire was sequenced with immunoSEQ multiplex PCR; TCRdb's copy has only in-frame clones and lacks some. This table holds about 430,000 clones, about 88% found once. Sequencing input: PBMCs or T cells enriched from blood (not recorded which). The receptors here all came from a woman between 18 and 30 years old who had been exposed to COVID-19.

V gene TRBV11-1 combines with J gene TRBJ1-1; D might be TRBD1 (6 bases). The CDR3 sequence is 15 residues long. V shed 2 bases and J shed 5 bases, with 15 bases lying between them. Germline lookup yields CDR1 SGHAT and CDR2 FQDESV (reference sequence). The CDR3 nucleotides read TGTGCCAGCAGCTTATCAGGGGTAGTTGGAACTGAAGCTTTCTTT. Protein product: CASSLSGVVGTEAFF.

The V call is TRBV3-1 (or the pseudogene TRBV3-2), the J call TRBJ2-3; the match to TRBD2 covers 12 bases. Germline CDR1 LGHDT, CDR2 YNNKEL (reference sequence). The CDR3 extends over 22 amino acids. V lost 1 base to trimming and J lost 1 base; unmatched junction nucleotides: 18. The CDR3 reads CASSQGPGSRASGGARTDTQYF. The CDR3 DNA reads as TGTGCCAGCAGCCAAGGACCCGGGAGTAGGGCTAGCGGGGGGGCCCGCACAGATACGCAGTATTTT.

J is TRBJ2-3 and V is TRBV3-1 (or the pseudogene TRBV3-2); D call uncertain. The CDR3 consists of 17 residues. The V and J ends lost 0 bases and 1 base respectively, with 14 bases between them. Germline CDR1 LGHDT, CDR2 YNNKEL (reference sequence). CDR3 sequence reads: CASSQDGGFRGTDTQYF. The CDR3 DNA reads TGTGCCAGCAGCCAAGATGGCGGCTTCCGCGGCACAGATACGCAGTATTTT.